This T cell receptor (beta chain) was profiled in a study of T-cell reconstitution after alpha-beta-depleted transplantation in children. Findings and limits, study-wide: Two months or so post-transplant, alpha-beta T cells reportedly derived from several hundred expanded graft clones. Among T cells one year after transplant, newly produced cells accounted for most counts and diversity.

This clonotype was counted between two and nine times. What it binds is unknown. This CDR3 comprises 15 residues. Germline V lookup: CDR1 MNHEY, CDR2 SMNVEV (reference sequence). V was trimmed by 2 bases and J by 5 bases, leaving 15 bases between them. Unique molecular identifiers were used to barcode this TCRbeta library. Using its own MiXCR run on the PCR reads, TCRdb lists one record per CDR3 protein. This repertoire shows approximately 500,000 distinct CDR3 sequences, 25% to 30% found once; its top ten account for just over 35%. The sequencing here drew on PBMCs, taken before TCRalphabeta/CD19-depleted stem cell transplant. This chain links TRBV27 with TRBJ1-1, with D hard to call. This TCR derives from a boy less than two years old with Wiskott-Aldrich syndrome, due to receive a stem cell transplant. The CDR3 DNA sequence: TGTGCCAGCAGTTTACGCGGTAAGGGCTGGACTGAAGCTTTCTTT. The encoded protein is CASSLRGKGWTEAFF.